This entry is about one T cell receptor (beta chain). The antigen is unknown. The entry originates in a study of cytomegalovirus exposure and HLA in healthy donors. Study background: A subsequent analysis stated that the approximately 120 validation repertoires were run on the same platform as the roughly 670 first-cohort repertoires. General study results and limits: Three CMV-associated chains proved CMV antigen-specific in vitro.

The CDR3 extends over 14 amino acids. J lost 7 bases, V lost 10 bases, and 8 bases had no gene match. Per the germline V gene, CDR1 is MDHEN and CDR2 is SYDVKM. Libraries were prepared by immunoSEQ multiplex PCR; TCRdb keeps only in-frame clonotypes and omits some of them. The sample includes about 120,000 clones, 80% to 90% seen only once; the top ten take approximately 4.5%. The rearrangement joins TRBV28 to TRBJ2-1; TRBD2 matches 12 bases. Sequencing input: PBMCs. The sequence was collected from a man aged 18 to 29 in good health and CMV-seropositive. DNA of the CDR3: TGTGCCACCCTGCTAGCGGGGGGGTCGAATGAGCAGTTCTTC. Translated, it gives CATLLAGGSNEQFF.